The 2 T cell receptor beta chains listed next were all sequenced from one sample in a study of neurological immune-mediated disorders. One entry per CDR3 protein, called by TCRdb with MiXCR from the 5' RACE reads. The sample contains over 45,000 distinct CDR3 sequences, over 3.5% of which appear only once. Sequencing used CD4+ T cells from blood. The receptors were sampled from a woman aged 40 to 50 with multiple sclerosis.

This clonotype was observed many times. The V and J genes are TRBV12-3 or TRBV12-4 and TRBJ2-5; D ambiguous. V was clipped by 4 bases and J by 4 bases, with 13 bases between them. The CDR3 consists of 14 residues. The CDR3 is CASSYSGDRETQYF. The CDR3 DNA follows: TGTGCCAGCAGTTATAGTGGGGATCGAGAGACCCAGTACTTC.

This clonotype was counted many times. This chain uses TRBV7-3 with TRBJ2-3; D may be TRBD1 (6 bases). CDR3 length: 15 amino acids. Looked up from germline, CDR1 is SGHTA and CDR2 is FQGTGA. The germline V and J ends were trimmed by 5 bases and 0 bases, with 12 bases remaining between them. CDR3 sequence (DNA): TGTGCCAGCAGCCTCAACAGGGTTAGCACAGATACGCAGTATTTT. Translation gives CASSLNRVSTDTQYF.